The text below deals with one T cell receptor beta chain. The antigen is unknown. V shed 5 bases and J 5 bases; nucleotides not matched to a gene: 5. The CDR3 is made up of 14 amino acids. This sample was included in a study of cytomegalovirus exposure and HLA in healthy donors. Primers for the PCR totalled 60 Vbeta and 13 Jbeta. Sequenced by immunoSEQ multiplex PCR; TCRdb stores in-frame clones only, minus some. The profile shows some 90,000 clones, 78% of them singletons. Study findings and constraints: Usually a TCR sequence was rare, but some public TCRs were found in many donors. Later analysis suggested most CMV-associated TCR beta chains were HLA-restricted.

V and J are TRBV23-1 and TRBJ2-5, with 10 bases aligning to TRBD1. TRBV23-1 is treated as an ORF (open reading frame) with a function not yet certain. The source is a male donor in good health and CMV-seropositive. The sequencing sample was made of PBMCs. The CDR3, as DNA: TGCGCCAGCAGTGACAGGGGGCTCGAGGAGACCCAGTACTTC. It yields the protein CASSDRGLEETQYF.